The entry that follows covers one T cell receptor beta chain sequence. The CDR3 has 16 amino acids. V dropped 4 bases and J dropped 0 bases, with 10 bases sitting between them. Looked up from germline, CDR1 is LGHDT and CDR2 is YNNKEL (reference sequence). In terms of age and location, participants ranged from roughly 18 to 95 years and lived in about 25 US areas. Donors in Cohort 3 who had recovered were those with two negative PCRs, healthcare professional clearance, or resolution of their symptoms. In the authors' workflow: Scientists estimated how many nucleated cells there were by amplifying reference gene primers. TCRdb's table, derived via immunoSEQ multiplex PCR, lists solely in-frame clones and lacks some. Clone size and V and J calls were adopted from that table, with D and trimming inferred from the DNA. The sample holds about 140,000 clones, roughly 79% seen once. This sample was included in a study of blood T cell repertoires in COVID-19. Study as a whole: COVID-19 samples from acute and convalescent phases originated in the United States, Italy and Spain.

Sequencing was carried out using PBMCs or T cells enriched from blood (not recorded which). This sequence was found in a woman aged 45-59 years who had recovered from COVID-19. The chain couples TRBV3-1 (or the pseudogene TRBV3-2) to TRBJ2-6; D might be TRBD2 (5 bases). The CDR3 DNA follows: TGTGCCAGCAGCCCCCGAACTAGCTCTGGGGCCAACGTCCTGACTTTC. Amino acids: CASSPRTSSGANVLTF.